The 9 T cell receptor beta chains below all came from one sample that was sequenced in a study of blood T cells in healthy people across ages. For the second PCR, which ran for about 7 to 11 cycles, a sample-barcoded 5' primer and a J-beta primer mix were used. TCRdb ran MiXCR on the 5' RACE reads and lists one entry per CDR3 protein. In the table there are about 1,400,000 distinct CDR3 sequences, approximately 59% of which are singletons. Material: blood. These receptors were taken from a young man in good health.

The CDR3 loop is CASSAINTEAFF. CDR3 DNA: TGTGCCAGCAGCGCCATCAACACTGAAGCTTTCTTT. The genes are TRBV7-2 and TRBJ1-1, with D hard to call. The germline V gene has CDR1 SGHTA and CDR2 FQGNSA. The CDR3 runs to 12 residues. V shed 5 bases and J shed 2 bases, with 6 bases lying between them.

This CDR3 is CATSDPTGPKETQYF. The CDR3 region has the DNA TGTGCCACCAGTGACCCGACAGGGCCAAAAGAGACCCAGTACTTC. The chain uses TRBV24-1 and TRBJ2-7; 7 bases are a match to TRBD1. The J call may be wrong; the DNA end is better matched by TRBJ2-5. The CDR3 sequence is 15 residues long. CDR1 is KGHDR and CDR2 is SFDVKD in the germline V gene.

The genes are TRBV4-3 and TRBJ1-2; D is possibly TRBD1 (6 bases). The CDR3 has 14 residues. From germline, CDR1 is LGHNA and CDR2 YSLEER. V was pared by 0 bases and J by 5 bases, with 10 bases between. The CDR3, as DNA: TGCGCCAGCAGCCAAGACGGGACATCATATGGCTACACCTTC. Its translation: CASSQDGTSYGYTF.

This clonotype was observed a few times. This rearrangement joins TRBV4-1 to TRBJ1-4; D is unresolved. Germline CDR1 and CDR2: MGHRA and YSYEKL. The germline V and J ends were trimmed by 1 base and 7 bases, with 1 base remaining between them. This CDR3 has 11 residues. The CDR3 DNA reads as TGCGCCAGCAGCCAAGTTGAAAAACTGTTTTTT. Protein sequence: CASSQVEKLFF.

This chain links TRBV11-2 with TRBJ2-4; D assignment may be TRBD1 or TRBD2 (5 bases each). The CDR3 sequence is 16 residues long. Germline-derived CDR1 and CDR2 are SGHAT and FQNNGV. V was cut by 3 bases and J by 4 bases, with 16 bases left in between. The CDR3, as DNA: TGTGCCAGCAGCTTGACACACGGGGCACAAAAAAACATTCAGTACTTC. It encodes CASSLTHGAQKNIQYF.

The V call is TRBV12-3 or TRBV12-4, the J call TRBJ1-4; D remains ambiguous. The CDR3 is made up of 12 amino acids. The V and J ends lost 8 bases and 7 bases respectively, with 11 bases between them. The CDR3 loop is CASAGSTEKLFF. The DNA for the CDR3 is TGTGCCAGCGCCGGGTCAACTGAAAAACTGTTTTTT.

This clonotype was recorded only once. CDR3 loop: CASSLTLAGKHRYNEQFF. The CDR3 DNA reads as TGTGCCAGCAGTTTAACTCTAGCGGGGAAACATCGGTACAATGAGCAGTTCTTC. The V and J genes are TRBV27 and TRBJ2-1; 9 bases agree with TRBD2. Losses at the gene ends were 2 bases for V and 4 bases for J; bases not matched to a gene: 12. This CDR3 region has 18 residues. The germline V gene encodes CDR1 MNHEY and CDR2 SMNVEV (reference sequence).

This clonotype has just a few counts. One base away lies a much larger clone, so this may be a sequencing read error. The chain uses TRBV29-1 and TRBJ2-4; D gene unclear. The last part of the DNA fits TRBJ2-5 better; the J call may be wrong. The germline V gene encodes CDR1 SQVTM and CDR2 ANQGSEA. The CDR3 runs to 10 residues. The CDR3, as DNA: TGCAGCGTTGCCCGAGAGACCCAGTACTTC. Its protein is CSVARETQYF.

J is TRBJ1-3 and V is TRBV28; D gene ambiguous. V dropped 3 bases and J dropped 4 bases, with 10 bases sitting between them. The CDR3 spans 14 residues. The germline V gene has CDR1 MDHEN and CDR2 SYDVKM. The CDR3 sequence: CASSFSVTGNTIYF. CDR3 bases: TGTGCCAGCAGTTTTTCGGTGACCGGAAACACCATATATTTT.